This T cell receptor (beta chain) originates from a study of regulatory T cells in long-lasting Graves disease. Regarding the study as a whole: Newly diagnosed disease favored TRBV20-1 and TRBJ2-1 over persistent disease. Whereas new patients shared 800 to 1,000 public clonotypes, persistent patients shared more, at a few thousand. Newly diagnosed Graves' patients exceeded persistent ones in TCR diversity. It was peripheral blood alone, not thyroid tissue, that was studied.

Time point indicated: persistent/refractory GD, antithyroid drugs over 5 years with positive TRAb. TCR sequences were obtained from RNA taken from PBMCs. V dropped 6 bases and J dropped 3 bases, with 11 bases sitting between them. The CDR3 consists of 13 residues. Germline CDR1 reads MNHNS; CDR2 reads SASEGT. Combining iRepertoire HTBI primers with Arm-PCR of CDR3 regions, the authors built TCR beta libraries. TCRdb independently ran MiXCR on the multiplex PCR reads; one entry per CDR3 protein. This sample has approximately 500,000 distinct CDR3 sequences, with 20% to 25% found just once. This clonotype has a handful of counts. Its target is unknown.

The V gene is TRBV6-1, the J gene TRBJ1-2; D is uncertain. Sequencing used peripheral blood mononuclear cells (PBMCs), obtained when the disease was refractory, from a patient treated with antithyroid drugs. The clonotype comes from a female donor with Graves disease. CDR3 bases: TGTGCCAGCAGCCCGGGCGGTTACTATGGCTACACCTTC. Translation gives CASSPGGYYGYTF.